This T cell receptor (beta chain) was found in a study of cytomegalovirus exposure and HLA in healthy donors (dated by TCRdb to 2016 to 2017). Background for the entire study: An earlier analysis of more than 550 of the donors reported around 280 Gb of sequence data and 95 million to 140 million unique TCR beta sequences obtained from around 170 million T cells. Along with the approximately 650-subject first cohort, a separate validation cohort of more than 90 different subjects was used. A later genetic analysis used genome-wide SNP genotypes for about three fifths of the 666 donors, treating that subset as a discovery cohort. Among some 400 genotyped donors of the cohort, an average of 235,054 unique TCR beta nucleotide sequences were sequenced per donor, around 18% of them non-productive. Typing coverage differed by locus: A, B, C, DRB1 and DQB1 were typed in about 620-630 donors, DQA1 in about 550, DPA1 in some 600, and DPB1 in 400 to 480. Both class I and class II loci were covered by HLA typing, at four-digit resolution. Using immunosequencing, the study profiled T cell repertoires from roughly 650 subjects and related those repertoires to cytomegalovirus serostatus. The aim of the study was to test whether cataloging public T cell receptors could identify signatures of past pathogen exposure. To predict cytomegalovirus infection status, the study brought together high-throughput TCR immunosequencing, statistical association of individual TCRs with disease status, and machine learning. Donor age, sex, ethnicity and CMV serostatus were compiled together with the repertoire data. About 300 gigabases of sequencing data and approximately 91 million unique TCR sequences made up an early release that covered over 550 HLA-typed donors. To decide whether each TCR beta V gene segment behaved as functional or pseudogenic, an earlier analysis of 587 of the donors relied on high-throughput TCR beta sequencing. In the later analysis, no new phenotypic data were used to find candidate immune exposures; instead, reliance was placed on TCR beta sequences and their occurrence across donors. Every repertoire in the discovery cohort had been generated on one and the same sequencing platform. Of the 300 to 500 genotyped donors, roughly 80% were placed in the genetic ancestry cluster associated with self-reported Caucasian donors. In a later analysis, previously published TCR beta repertoires from more than 500 donors were re-analyzed and high-resolution HLA genotyping was added so that TCR occurrence patterns could be studied. A handful of DR-DQ haplotypes were handled as single units for association and clustering because linkage in the cohort was strong. Broad study findings and their caveats: The authors suggested that the approach could potentially be generalized to other disease states and immunological phenotypes. In a later analysis, about 16,000 TCR beta sequences were associated with specific HLA alleles at a false discovery rate of 0.05. Because counts were too low, seventeen rarely observed V segments, including chromosome 9 orphons, were excluded from the earlier analysis of several hundred of the donors. In a later analysis, the rate of TCR association differed among HLA loci, with DRB1 alleles having the most associated TCRs and HLA-C alleles having the fewest. Compared with the roughly 700-donor mean, donors in an Asian-associated ancestry cluster had fewer N-insertions in productive TCRs, according to a later genetic analysis. A later analysis reported that several top co-occurrence clusters appeared linked to parvovirus B19, influenza, CMV and Epstein-Barr virus. In a later analysis, HLA-associated TCR beta chains showed more clonal expansion and lower generation probabilities than non-associated chains that were equally common. HLA typing was unavailable for some donors at each locus, so association tests used only the typed subset. The 87-base-pair reads could not distinguish some IMGT-functional V segments, including TRBV6-2 and TRBV6-3, so those segments were excluded. In a later genetic analysis, a missense DCLRE1C variant was associated with V-gene and J-gene trimming of TCR beta chains, and the association was replicated in an independent cohort. Correlated functional status among segregating V segments might be attributable to linkage disequilibrium, but an unknown experimental factor could not be ruled out. CMV serostatus was the only immune exposure information available for the cohort. The study listed 150 to 200 TCR beta chains as associated with cytomegalovirus. Broadly in line with IMGT annotations, most TCR beta V segments showed up in productive rearrangements about 87% or about 30% of the time in an earlier analysis of 450 to 750 of the donors. Across donors, most TCR sequences were observed very rarely, whereas some public TCRs were present in many individuals. Presence/absence analyses assumed roughly uniform sequencing depth across donors, an assumption that may not hold. A cluster of highly shared sequence variants was judged likely to be a technical artifact of the sequencing pipeline. The classifier was reported to diagnose cytomegalovirus status with high specificity and sensitivity in both the original and validation cohorts. Only TCR beta chains were sequenced in this cohort, and the absence of alpha or paired-chain data limited detectable features. Most CMV-associated TCR beta chains appeared to be HLA-restricted in a later analysis, and the HLA associations seemed to be driven largely by CMV exposure. A further reported finding was that TCR beta sequences accurately predicted the HLA-A and HLA-B alleles for most subjects in the first cohort. When HLA alleles, especially DR and DQ, strongly co-occurred, TCR associations were difficult to assign to individual alleles. In vitro tests confirmed that a few of the cytomegalovirus-associated TCR beta chains recognize cytomegalovirus antigens.

About this clone itself: Its antigen is unknown. Per-base quality was not reported, and no clone a single base away is much larger than it.

The cohort consisted of approximately 670 healthy bone marrow donors. At the time of sampling, every cohort member was nominally healthy, though immune exposures that went unrecorded were likely present. The donor was CMV seronegative and belonged to the group of 380 or so seronegative cohort members. A peripheral blood sample was collected from each donor, and TCR beta sequencing was performed on peripheral blood mononuclear cells. The Qiagen DNeasy Blood Extraction Kit was used to extract genomic DNA from the blood cell samples. Library generation was performed with the immunoSEQ multiplex PCR assay. The multiplex PCR relied on a mix of 60 forward primers for TCR Vbeta segments and 13 reverse primers for TCR Jbeta segments. Amplification of the CDR3 region of rearranged TCR beta genes was performed with a multiplex PCR assay on genomic DNA. The amplified TCR beta libraries were sequenced on the Illumina HiSeq System as 87-base-pair reads. The original pipeline was this. A later analysis tallied around 82 million unique TCR beta chains across the 700 or so repertoires, and approximately 12 million of those chains were shared by two or more donors. Raw reads were error-corrected and collapsed into unique sequences by a nearest-neighbor algorithm in which closely related sequences were merged to remove PCR and sequencing errors. Alignment of CDR3 sequences to IMGT reference sequences was used to assign V, D and J gene segments. For a sequence to be retained, at least a six-nucleotide match to both a V gene segment and a J gene segment was required. A rearrangement was called productive if the CDR3 had no stop codons and remained in frame with V and J, and every other rearrangement was called non-productive. CDR3 was defined according to IMGT convention as the region running from the second conserved V-encoded cysteine to the conserved J-encoded phenylalanine. The earlier analysis of about 560 of the donors excluded any sequence lacking an unambiguous match to a single V gene segment. In an earlier analysis of some 590 of the donors, V segments were called functional above 56.7% productive rearrangements and were called segregating when the between-donor standard deviation exceeded 5%. To diagnose cytomegalovirus status from the catalog of TCR beta chain sequences, a statistical classification framework was built. In a later analysis, TCR nucleotide sequences were compared against IMGT/GENE-DB human TR gene sequences so that V and J genes could be assigned. Using the TCRdist pipeline, a later analysis assigned CDR3 sequences along with most-parsimonious VDJ recombination scenarios. A later analysis defined each TCR beta chain by its CDR3 amino acid sequence plus V-gene family, and excluded reads lacking a unique V-gene family. To address suspected cross-contamination and a sequencing artifact, a later analysis removed around 590 highly shared, low-generation-probability nucleotide sequences. In a later analysis, a clonal expansion index for each public chain was calculated from normalized within-repertoire ranks of inferred template counts. In a later analysis, generation probabilities were computed with a VDJ recombination model fitted to out-of-frame rearrangements, and the resulting probabilities were checked against IGoR. A later analysis scored TCR-TCR, TCR-HLA and TCR-CMV co-occurrence with hypergeometric tests, applying a repertoire-size bias correction to TCR pairs. To estimate false discovery rates, a later analysis permuted the HLA or CMV assignments 20 times. In a later analysis, co-occurring TCRs were grouped using DBSCAN, and TCRdist sequence similarity was added for clustering within HLA-allele-positive subsets. Co-occurrence clustering excluded repertoires with fewer than 30,000 or more than 120,000 public chains, plus five with anomalous nucleotide sharing. This immuneACCESS table, as held by TCRdb, lists in-frame sequences with V and J called but not all clones. Of the missing ones, under half trace to an unresolved V gene in checked studies; the others have no known cause. That table furnishes V, J and clone size, whereas the DNA furnished D and trimming. Here the sample has about 130,000 clones; 80% occur a single time. The biggest ten clones account for more than 2.5% of the sample.

The CDR3 measures 15 amino acids from cysteine to phenylalanine. Only the CDR3 portion is preserved as DNA: 45 bases, with reading frame beginning at the first base. For CDR1 and CDR2, the germline V gene lists SNHLY and FYNNEI. The rearrangement joined TRBV2 to TRBJ2-5; the D segment cannot be called with confidence. The J call is doubtful: the DNA matches TRBJ2-7 better. The source is a male donor in good health and CMV-seronegative. Material: PBMCs. DNA sequence: TGTGCCAGCAGTGTAGGAGTTGGATTGACCTACGAGCAGTACTTC. The encoded protein is CASSVGVGLTYEQYF.